Reported below is one T cell receptor (beta chain). Its antigen is unknown. Produced via immunoSEQ multiplex PCR; TCRdb's table is partial and in-frame only. This table holds some 110,000 clones, 60% to 85% found once. The CDR3 covers 16 residues. With V trimmed by 4 bases and J by 2 bases, 7 bases remained unmatched. The germline gives CDR1 LNHNV, CDR2 YYDKDF (reference sequence). The source of the sample is a study of PD-1 blockade in mismatch repair-deficient tumors. Study observations and caveats: Rapid post-treatment expansion, then contraction, generally preceding radiologic response, marked tumor-resident clones.

This clonotype was obtained from an adult with mismatch repair-deficient cancer. This chain joins TRBV15 and TRBJ2-3, with 9 bases identical to TRBD2. The sample consisted of peripheral blood, taken 60 to 65 weeks after starting pembrolizumab. The CDR3 here is CATSTGTSTYTDTQYF. The DNA for the CDR3 is TGTGCCACCAGCACAGGGACTAGCACATACACAGATACGCAGTATTTT.